The clone carrying this TCR beta chain was detected ten times or more. Its specificity is unknown. The CDR3 totals 16 residues. V trimming: 5 bases; J trimming: 6 bases; junction bases outside the gene matches: 8. Germline V gene sequence: CDR1 SGHTA, CDR2 FQGNSA. The record originates from a study of T cell repertoires in cytomegalovirus infection. Study as a whole: Signatures in public TCR beta sequences pointed to both CMV infection and matching HLA type.

TCRdb passed the reads through MiXCR, listing each CDR3 protein once. This table holds some 700,000 distinct CDR3 sequences, 35% to 45% found once. Overall study findings and caveats: In two of eight donors, the top clonotype was HLA-C-restricted CMV-specific. The cumulative frequency of public TCR beta families distinguished individuals who carried CMV together with the relevant HLA.

V and J are TRBV7-2 and TRBJ2-7; 15 bases match TRBD2. The sample consisted of PBMCs. The sequence was obtained from a human donor in good health (CMV status not recorded). Some clones in this sample may be carry-over from other donors' samples. The CDR3 reads CASSPRTSGRAGEQYF. CDR3 DNA: TGTGCCAGCAGCCCACGGACTAGCGGGAGGGCCGGCGAGCAGTACTTC.